This TCR beta chain was observed in a study of CD8 T cells in Susac syndrome. A quantity of about 0.45 to 1 ug RNA underwent reverse transcription using random hexamers. MiXCR, run by TCRdb on the immunoSEQ multiplex PCR reads, gives a single entry per CDR3 protein. Seen here are roughly 100,000 distinct CDR3 sequences, roughly 95% observed once, and the top ten hold around 0.41%. Per the germline V gene, CDR1 is DFQATT and CDR2 is SNEGSKA (reference sequence). The CDR3 consists of 17 residues. Unmatched junction bases numbered 10, after V lost 3 bases and J lost 0 bases. The TCR originated in a human donor with Susac syndrome. This rearrangement joins TRBV20-1 to TRBJ2-3; TRBD2 aligns across 9 bases. Sequencing used CD8+ T cells from PBMCs. CDR3 in amino acids: CSARPSTSGLSTDTQYF. The CDR3 DNA follows: TGCAGTGCTAGGCCCTCGACTAGCGGACTTAGCACAGATACGCAGTATTTT.